The T cell receptor beta chain described here comes from a study of Tregs in tolerant kidney transplant recipients. V gave up 5 bases and J gave up 0 bases, with 11 bases separating them. This CDR3 has 14 residues. Germline values: CDR1 SNHLY, CDR2 FYNNEI. Generated by immunoSEQ multiplex PCR, the TCRdb table keeps only in-frame clones and is missing some. Of approximately 260,000 clones in the sample, 65% to 85% were seen once. The clonotype originates from a human donor in good health. The chain couples TRBV2 to TRBJ2-7, with unresolved D. Input material: CD4+ T cells from blood. In nucleotides, the CDR3 is TGTGCCAGCAGTCCAATATTCAGCTCCTACGAGCAGTACTTC. The encoded protein is CASSPIFSSYEQYF.